These 30 T cell receptor beta chains were all obtained from the same sample, sequenced in a study of cytomegalovirus exposure and HLA in healthy donors. The protocol was immunoSEQ multiplex PCR, while the TCRdb copy is restricted to in-frame clones and leaves out a portion. The profile covers about 240,000 clones, with approximately 87% appearing a single time and 2.6% taken by the ten largest. Sequenced material: PBMCs. Receptors originate from a man between 18 and 35 years old in good health and CMV-seronegative.

The V call is TRBV19, the J call TRBJ2-3; tentatively, D is TRBD2 (6 bases). In germline, CDR1 is LNHDA, CDR2 SQIVND (reference sequence). V lost 0 bases and J 6 bases, leaving 16 bases between the germline ends. The CDR3 runs to 16 residues. As DNA, the CDR3 is TGTGCCAGTAGTATAGATCAAACATTTGGAGGGGATACGCAGTATTTT. Amino acid sequence: CASSIDQTFGGDTQYF.

This rearrangement joins TRBV23-1 to TRBJ2-1; TRBD2 might be the D (7 bases). TRBV23-1 qualifies as an ORF whose function is uncertain. V lost 4 bases and J lost 7, with 17 bases in between. CDR3 length equals 15 residues. CDR3 residues: CASSPAGRGTNEQFF. In DNA, the CDR3 is TGCGCCAGCAGTCCGGCGGGGAGGGGGACGAATGAGCAGTTCTTC.

The V call is TRBV7-2, the J call TRBJ2-3; no firm D call. The germline V and J ends were trimmed by 2 bases and 8 bases, with 5 bases remaining between them. Germline V gives CDR1 SGHTA, CDR2 FQGNSA. This CDR3 contains 11 residues. CDR3 nucleotides: TGTGCCAGCAGCTTATCGGTTACGCAGTATTTT. Translation gives CASSLSVTQYF. Variable domain in full (rest from reference TRBV7-2 and TRBJ2-3): GAGVSQSPSNKVTEKGKDVELRCDPISGHTALYWYRQSLGQGLEFLIYFQGNSAPDKSGLPSDRFSAERTGGSVSTLTIQRTQQEDSAVYLCASSLSVTQYFGPGTRLTVL.

The gene calls are TRBV7-8 and TRBJ2-7, with D possibly TRBD1 on 6 matching bases. The CDR3 consists of 16 residues. V lost 6 bases to trimming and J lost 0 bases, with 18 bases between them. Germline-derived CDR1 and CDR2 are SGHVS and FQNEAQ. The CDR3 nucleotides read TGTGCCAGCAGTCCTGGACAGTTCTATAGCTCCTACGAGCAGTACTTC. It yields the protein CASSPGQFYSSYEQYF.

This CDR3 is CASSEQRGTNTGELFF. CDR3 bases: TGTGCCAGCAGTGAACAGCGGGGGACTAACACCGGGGAGCTGTTTTTT. The chain is built from TRBV2 and TRBJ2-2, with TRBD2 matching over 8 bases. Germline V gene lookup returns CDR1 SNHLY and CDR2 FYNNEI. The length of the CDR3 is 16 residues. The junction had 4 bases not matched to a gene; V was cut back by 2 bases and J by 2 bases.

This clone was seen just once. This chain joins TRBV9 and TRBJ1-4; TRBD1 is a possible D gene (6 bases). Trimming left V 4 bases short and J 8 bases short, with 18 bases between. CDR1 and CDR2 from the germline V gene are SGDLS and YYNGEE. The CDR3 covers 15 residues. The CDR3 loop reads CASSLSTGGGEKLFF. The CDR3 nucleotides read TGTGCCAGCAGCCTATCGACAGGCGGCGGAGAAAAACTGTTTTTT.

J is TRBJ2-5 and V is TRBV5-6; TRBD1 aligns across 8 bases. With V trimmed by 2 bases and J by 5 bases, 14 bases remained unmatched. CDR3 length equals 17 residues. Germline-derived CDR1 and CDR2 are SGHDT and YYEEEE. CDR3 nucleotide sequence: TGTGCCAGCAGCTTAGACAGGGGCCAGACAATCATGGAGACCCAGTACTTC. This sequence encodes CASSLDRGQTIMETQYF.

The chain has TRBV7-9 and TRBJ1-5; D ambiguous. This CDR3 comprises 12 residues. V lost 1 base, J lost 6 bases, and 4 bases lay in between. CDR1 SEHNR and CDR2 FQNEAQ come from the germline V gene (reference sequence). The CDR3: CASSLGSQPQHF. The CDR3 DNA reads as TGTGCCAGCAGCTTAGGGAGTCAGCCCCAGCATTTT.

The chain combines TRBV7-2 with TRBJ2-3; 12 positions match TRBD2. The ends lost 5 bases at V and 1 base at J; junction bases unmatched: 7. The CDR3 runs to 17 residues. Germline CDR1 reads SGHTA; CDR2 reads FQGNSA. The CDR3 coding sequence is TGTGCCAGCAGCCGATGGACTAGCGGGGAACGCACAGATACGCAGTATTTT. Protein sequence: CASSRWTSGERTDTQYF.

The chain carries TRBV5-4 and TRBJ2-5, with D hard to call. CDR1 is SGHNT, CDR2 YYREEE, per germline (reference sequence). The CDR3 spans 14 residues. V was cut by 0 bases and J by 1 base, with 7 bases left in between. The CDR3, as DNA: TGTGCCAGCAGCTTGGGGGCAGCCCAAGAGACCCAGTACTTC. Its translation is CASSLGAAQETQYF.

The chain combines TRBV29-1 with TRBJ2-7, with TRBD1 identical over 8 bases. With V trimmed by 3 bases and J by 2 bases, 6 bases remained unmatched. Germline CDR1 is SQVTM and CDR2 is ANQGSEA. The CDR3 covers 14 residues. The CDR3 sequence: CSVDLGTGAYEQYF. The CDR3 bases are TGCAGCGTTGACCTTGGGACAGGAGCCTACGAGCAGTACTTC.

V and J are TRBV19 and TRBJ1-5; D remains ambiguous. Trimming shortened V by 4 bases and J by 3 bases, and 4 bases separated the two germline ends. This CDR3 has 12 residues. CDR1 and CDR2 (germline): LNHDA, SQIVND (reference sequence). CDR3 in amino acids: CASSNYNQPQHF. The CDR3 DNA follows: TGTGCCAGTAGTAACTACAATCAGCCCCAGCATTTT.

The chain employs TRBV6-1 and TRBJ2-1; the match to TRBD2 covers 9 bases. V dropped 3 bases and J dropped 4; count of bases not matched to a gene: 10. Germline V gene lookup returns CDR1 MNHNS and CDR2 SASEGT. The CDR3 extends over 17 amino acids. The CDR3 bases are TGTGCCAGCAGTGAGGTGCTAGCGGGGACCGTTTACAATGAGCAGTTCTTC. This gives the protein CASSEVLAGTVYNEQFF.

V gene TRBV7-9 combines with J gene TRBJ2-7; 10 positions match TRBD1. Losses at the gene ends were 5 bases for V and 4 bases for J; bases not matched to a gene: 5. This CDR3 has 14 amino acids. CDR1 and CDR2 (germline): SEHNR, FQNEAQ (reference sequence). CDR3 sequence (DNA): TGTGCCAGCAGCAAAGGACAGGGGGAATACGAGCAGTACTTC. It is translated as CASSKGQGEYEQYF.

The V and J genes are TRBV7-8 and TRBJ2-1, with TRBD1 matching over 10 bases. Germline CDR1 SGHVS, CDR2 FQNEAQ. This CDR3 is built from 15 residues. Losses at the gene ends were 0 bases for V and 8 bases for J; bases not matched to a gene: 4. The CDR3 region is CASSLAPTGGYEQFF. CDR3 bases: TGTGCCAGCAGCTTAGCTCCGACAGGGGGCTATGAGCAGTTCTTC.

The chain is built from TRBV29-1 and TRBJ2-5; D is possibly TRBD1 (6 bases). The V gene's germline CDR1 is SQVTM and CDR2 ANQGSEA. With 4 bases removed from V and 9 bases from J, the gap between germline ends came to 15 bases. This CDR3 has 12 residues. CDR3 in DNA: TGCAGCGTTGTGCTAGCAGAGGGGGCCCAGTACTTC. It encodes CSVVLAEGAQYF. Full variable domain (missing parts from reference TRBV29-1 and TRBJ2-5): SAVISQKPSRDICQRGTSLTIQCQVDSQVTMMFWYRQQPGQSLTLIATANQGSEATYESGFVIDKFPISRPNLTFSTLTVSNMSPEDSSIYLCSVVLAEGAQYFGPGTRLLVL.

The chain combines TRBV18 with TRBJ2-3, with D uncertain. The V and J ends lost 5 bases and 6 bases respectively, with 15 bases between them. CDR3 length: 14 residues. The germline V gene has CDR1 KGHSH and CDR2 LQKENI. CDR3 sequence (DNA): TGTGCCAGCTCAACTTTTACTAAAGAGGATACGCAGTATTTT. Protein sequence: CASSTFTKEDTQYF.

This clone appeared a single time. The chain combines TRBV7-8 with TRBJ1-6, with 7 nucleotides matching TRBD1. Germline CDR1 reads SGHVS; CDR2 reads FQNEAQ. The J segment lost 7 bases and the V segment lost 1 base, leaving 1 base of the junction unmatched. The CDR3 spans 14 residues. The CDR3 is CASSLDRGNSPLHF. The DNA for the CDR3 is TGTGCCAGCAGCTTAGACAGGGGCAATTCACCCCTCCACTTT.

The CDR3, as DNA: TGTGCCAGCATGAGGGGACCCCTGGGGGGAGAGACCCAGTACTTC. Translating gives CASMRGPLGGETQYF. V usage is TRBV2 and J usage is TRBJ2-5; tentative D call: TRBD2 (6 bases). CDR1 is SNHLY, CDR2 FYNNEI, per germline. Trimming took off 7 bases at V and 4 bases at J, with 19 bases between the two ends. The CDR3 length is 15 residues.

This clone was detected once. V gene TRBV4-3 combines with J gene TRBJ2-1; 9 positions match TRBD1. The V gene end was trimmed by 5 bases and the J gene end by 6 bases; junction bases not matched to a gene: 5. Germline CDR1 reads LGHNA; CDR2 reads YSLEER. This CDR3 comprises 14 residues. The CDR3 sequence is CASSGGTGSNEQFF. The CDR3 DNA reads as TGCGCCAGCAGCGGCGGGACAGGGTCCAATGAGCAGTTCTTC.

Note on this clone: At one end, the junction sequence differs from germline, possibly due to a read error. The chain joins TRBV30 to TRBJ2-7, with D possibly matching TRBD2 (6 bases). The germline gives CDR1 GTSNPN, CDR2 SVGIG (reference sequence). This CDR3 comprises 15 residues. CDR3 amino acids: CAWSVLTGVSHEQYF. The CDR3 DNA follows: TGTGCCTGGAGTGTACTAACGGGAGTCTCCCACGAGCAGTACTTC.

The chain links TRBV7-9 to TRBJ2-7; 8 positions match TRBD1. J was trimmed by 2 bases and V by 5 bases; bases with no gene match: 5. CDR1 SEHNR and CDR2 FQNEAQ come from the germline V gene (reference sequence). The CDR3 length is 14 residues. DNA for the CDR3: TGTGCCAGCAGCCCTCGGACAGGGCCCTACGAGCAGTACTTC. Its protein is CASSPRTGPYEQYF.

The J gene is TRBJ2-1, the V gene TRBV28, with 9 bases fitting TRBD1. J lost 6 bases, V lost 6 bases, and 9 bases had no gene match. The CDR3 covers 15 residues. The germline V gene has CDR1 MDHEN and CDR2 SYDVKM. The CDR3 nucleotides are TGTGCCAGCAGCTCAGGGACAGGGTCTTTCAATGAGCAGTTCTTC. Translating gives CASSSGTGSFNEQFF.

This rearrangement joins TRBV5-1 to TRBJ2-1; 10 nucleotides line up with TRBD1. Germline CDR1 reads SGHRS; CDR2 reads YFSETQ. There are 14 residues in the CDR3. V was pared by 0 bases and J by 6 bases, with 0 bases of the junction left unmatched. As DNA, the CDR3 is TGCGCCAGCAGCTTGGGGACAGGGGGCAATGAGCAGTTCTTC. This encodes CASSLGTGGNEQFF.

In this sample, this clone turned up a few times. This chain links TRBV27 with TRBJ2-3, with TRBD2 as a possible D gene (6 bases). Per the germline V gene, CDR1 is MNHEY and CDR2 is SMNVEV (reference sequence). Trimming removed 5 bases at V and 6 bases at J, with 21 bases between. This CDR3 is built from 16 residues. Here the CDR3 reads CASSRYRTGVEDTQYF. The CDR3 nucleotides are TGTGCCAGCAGTAGATATAGAACGGGAGTGGAGGATACGCAGTATTTT.

Only a few counts were recorded for this clone. Other nucleotide sequences from this sample produce the same CDR3. This sequence joins TRBV6-5 and TRBJ2-7, with a possible D match to TRBD1 (6 bases). V dropped 6 bases and J dropped 2 bases, with 14 bases sitting between them. Germline loops: CDR1 MNHEY, CDR2 SVGAGI. This CDR3 contains 14 residues. The CDR3 region has the DNA TGTGCCAGCAGCCCCGCAGGGGCAGCCTACGAGCAGTACTTC. Its protein product is CASSPAGAAYEQYF.

The chain has TRBV7-9 and TRBJ2-1; D call uncertain. Germline CDR1 reads SEHNR; CDR2 reads FQNEAQ (reference sequence). Trimming left V 4 bases short and J 4 bases short, with 5 bases between. There are 12 residues in the CDR3. The CDR3 coding sequence is TGTGCCAGCAGCTCGTATTACAATGAGCAGTTCTTC. This gives the protein CASSSYYNEQFF.

The CDR3 region is CASSPRGAGQNTGELFF. In nucleotides, the CDR3 is TGTGCCAGCAGCCCCCGGGGAGCGGGGCAGAACACCGGGGAGCTGTTTTTT. The chain is built from TRBV7-2 and TRBJ2-2, with 7 nucleotides matching TRBD2. Germline CDR1 SGHTA, CDR2 FQGNSA. The CDR3 runs to 17 residues. V shed 5 bases and J 1 base; nucleotides not matched to a gene: 10.

The chain has TRBV28 and TRBJ2-5; the D gene is possibly TRBD1 (6 bases). V was clipped by 6 bases and J by 1 base, with 15 bases between them. The CDR3 has 15 amino acids. Germline lookup yields CDR1 MDHEN and CDR2 SYDVKM. This chain's CDR3 is CASREAGVRQETQYF. CDR3 sequence (DNA): TGTGCCAGCAGGGAGGCAGGGGTTCGCCAAGAGACCCAGTACTTC. Drawing the rest from reference TRBV28 and TRBJ2-5, the complete variable domain is DVKVTQSSRYLVKRTGEKVFLECVQDMDHENMFWYRQDPGLGLRLIYFSYDVKMKEKGDIPEGYSVSREKKERFSLILESASTNQTSMYLCASREAGVRQETQYFGPGTRLLVL.

As to this clone: The same CDR3 arises from other DNA sequences in this sample as well. This sequence joins TRBV29-1 and TRBJ2-7, with a weak D call TRBD1 (6 bases). Germline V gene sequence: CDR1 SQVTM, CDR2 ANQGSEA. The CDR3 totals 11 residues. Trimming took 3 bases from V and 6 from J, leaving 9 bases between them. CDR3 DNA sequence: TGCAGCGTTGACAGGGGCGGCGAGCAGTACTTC. It is translated as CSVDRGGEQYF.